Listed here are 17 T cell receptor beta chains from one sample, sequenced in a study of blood T cell repertoires in COVID-19. The protocol was immunoSEQ multiplex PCR, while the TCRdb copy is restricted to in-frame clones and leaves out a portion. Here the sample spans around 110,000 clones, around 80% being singletons. Specimen: peripheral blood. The receptors come from a woman in her fifties or sixties with acute or convalescent COVID-19.

This clone was counted a few times. The rearrangement joins TRBV6-5 to TRBJ2-7, with a tentative D call TRBD2 (5 bases). The V gene lost 0 bases and the J gene lost 6 bases, with 15 bases spanning the gap. The CDR3 consists of 15 residues. Germline assignment: CDR1 MNHEY and CDR2 SVGAGI. This CDR3 is CASSYSIVGVGEQYF. CDR3 DNA: TGTGCCAGCAGTTACTCGATTGTGGGAGTGGGCGAGCAGTACTTC.

The chain couples TRBV5-1 to TRBJ1-1; perhaps TRBD1 as D (5 bases). V lost 3 bases and J lost 4, with 16 bases in between. The CDR3 contains 15 residues. Germline V gene lookup returns CDR1 SGHRS and CDR2 YFSETQ. CDR3 nucleotides: TGCGCCAGCAGCTGGGGGTCGGGGGTGAGCACTGAAGCTTTCTTT. Its translation is CASSWGSGVSTEAFF.

The rearrangement links TRBV7-9 to TRBJ2-1, with 11 bases identical to TRBD1. This CDR3 is built from 14 residues. The germline V gene has CDR1 SEHNR and CDR2 FQNEAQ (reference sequence). The trim removed 1 base at V and 13 bases at J, leaving 6 bases unmatched. For the CDR3, the DNA is TGTGCCAGCAGCTTAGGTGGGACAGGGGGTAATCAGTTCTTC. Its protein is CASSLGGTGGNQFF.

CDR3 in DNA: TGTGCCAGCAGTGAAGTGGCGGGAAGGGGGGAGCTGTTTTTT. It is translated as CASSEVAGRGELFF. The chain carries TRBV2 and TRBJ2-2; perhaps TRBD2 as D (6 bases). CDR1 is SNHLY, CDR2 FYNNEI, per germline. With 1 base removed from V and 8 bases from J, the gap between germline ends came to 11 bases. The length of the CDR3 is 14 residues.

This clone was observed once. The chain employs TRBV27 and TRBJ2-7, with 9 bases lining up with TRBD1. The CDR3 is 16 amino acids. The ends lost 5 bases at V and 5 bases at J; junction bases unmatched: 13. The germline gives CDR1 MNHEY, CDR2 SMNVEV (reference sequence). CDR3 coding DNA: TGTGCCAGCAGTCCGTCCCCCGGGACAGGGAGGAACGAGCAGTACTTC. Translated: CASSPSPGTGRNEQYF.

The chain recombines TRBV5-5 with TRBJ2-7, with TRBD1 identical over 9 bases. CDR3 size: 16 residues. Germline V gene data show CDR1 as SGHKS and CDR2 as YYEKEE (reference sequence). V was pared by 4 bases and J by 1 base, with 9 bases of the junction left unmatched. The DNA for the CDR3 is TGTGCCAGCAGCCAAACACCGGGACAGGGTTCCTACGAGCAGTACTTC. Its protein product is CASSQTPGQGSYEQYF.

A word on this clone: The same CDR3 also results from other DNA sequences found in this sample. The chain employs TRBV18 and TRBJ2-5, with D perhaps matching TRBD2 (6 bases). CDR3 length equals 13 residues. Germline lookup yields CDR1 KGHSH and CDR2 LQKENI. Trimming removed 1 base at V and 4 bases at J, with 7 bases between. This CDR3 reads CASSPLGGETQYF. The CDR3 coding sequence is TGTGCCAGCTCACCACTGGGGGGAGAGACCCAGTACTTC.

The CDR3 loop reads CASSYSPSSGRSHEQFF. CDR3 nucleotides: TGTGCCAGCAGTTACTCGCCTTCTAGCGGGAGGAGCCATGAGCAGTTCTTC. V gene TRBV6-2 or TRBV6-3 combines with J gene TRBJ2-1; TRBD2 matches 11 bases. The CDR3 has 17 residues. Germline assignment: CDR1 MNHEY and CDR2 SVGEGT. The V segment lost 0 bases and the J segment 8 bases; nucleotides outside the gene matches: 9.

The genes are TRBV5-1 and TRBJ2-1, with TRBD2 as a possible D gene (5 bases). The germline CDR1 and CDR2 sequences are SGHRS and YFSETQ. The CDR3 is made up of 15 amino acids. Trimming stripped 0 bases from V and 2 bases from J, with 9 bases between. This CDR3 is CASSLEGSPYNEQFF. The CDR3 DNA reads TGCGCCAGCAGCTTGGAAGGGAGCCCCTACAATGAGCAGTTCTTC.

V and J are TRBV6-6 and TRBJ1-2, with D possibly TRBD1 on 6 matching bases. Per the germline V gene, CDR1 is MNHNY and CDR2 is SVGAGI (reference sequence). The length of the CDR3 is 15 residues. V was trimmed by 0 bases and J by 1 base, leaving 9 bases between them. CDR3 in DNA: TGTGCCAGCAGTTACTCGGGCAGGGGTAACTATGGCTACACCTTC. It is translated as CASSYSGRGNYGYTF.

This sequence joins TRBV19 and TRBJ2-7, with D maybe TRBD1 (5 bases). V lost 8 bases and J 0 bases, leaving 20 bases between the germline ends. The germline V gene has CDR1 LNHDA and CDR2 SQIVND (reference sequence). This CDR3 contains 16 residues. Written as DNA, the CDR3 is TGTGCCAGTGAGGTGGCGGCGGTGGGGCTCTCCTACGAGCAGTACTTC. Its translation: CASEVAAVGLSYEQYF.

The rearrangement joins TRBV7-9 to TRBJ2-7; tentative D call: TRBD2 (7 bases). The CDR3 sequence is 17 residues long. V lost 2 bases and J lost 2, with 19 bases in between. Germline values: CDR1 SEHNR, CDR2 FQNEAQ (reference sequence). CDR3 residues: CASSLKGGTTKTYEQYF. DNA of the CDR3: TGTGCCAGCAGCTTAAAGGGGGGGACTACCAAAACCTACGAGCAGTACTTC.

This rearrangement joins TRBV2 to TRBJ2-7; D gene unclear. The CDR3 sequence is 12 residues long. Germline CDR1 is SNHLY and CDR2 is FYNNEI. Between the trimmed V and J ends, which lost 8 bases and 0 bases, there was a span of 8 bases. CDR3 DNA: TGTGCCAGCTACCAGGTCTCCTACGAGCAGTACTTC. Residues: CASYQVSYEQYF.

The chain uses TRBV7-2 and TRBJ1-5; D perhaps matches TRBD1 (6 bases). The CDR3 is 14 residues long. Trimming stripped 4 bases from V and 3 bases from J, with 10 bases between. Germline-derived CDR1 and CDR2 are SGHTA and FQGNSA. CDR3: CASSSDRDNQPQHF. DNA for the CDR3: TGTGCCAGCAGCTCGGACAGAGACAATCAGCCCCAGCATTTT.

This clone has a single count. Its ends do not fully match the called genes, so a read error is possible. The rearrangement uses TRBV28 and TRBJ1-1, with 8 bases that match TRBD1. The germline gives CDR1 MDHEN, CDR2 SYDVKM. The CDR3 consists of 11 residues. CDR3 loop: CASSHRQGPLF. CDR3 in DNA: TGTGCCAGCAGTCACCGACAGGGGCCCCTCTTT.

The V gene is TRBV5-5, the J gene TRBJ2-7; D might be TRBD2 (5 bases). CDR3 length equals 16 residues. V lost 4 bases to trimming and J lost 4 bases, with 21 bases between them. In germline, CDR1 is SGHKS, CDR2 YYEKEE (reference sequence). For the CDR3, the DNA is TGTGCCAGCAGCATTTCCCCTTCGCGGACTCCTTACGAGCAGTACTTC. Encoded protein: CASSISPSRTPYEQYF. Full variable domain (missing parts from reference TRBV5-5 and TRBJ2-7): DAGVTQSPTHLIKTRGQQVTLRCSPISGHKSVSWYQQVLGQGPQFIFQYYEKEERGRGNFPDRFSARQFPNYSSELNVNALLLGDSALYLCASSISPSRTPYEQYFGPGTRLTVT.

The chain recombines TRBV18 with TRBJ1-1, with D hard to call. V gave up 6 bases and J gave up 3 bases, with 11 bases separating them. Germline V gene sequence: CDR1 KGHSH, CDR2 LQKENI. The CDR3 runs 13 residues. The CDR3 sequence: CASSLGRDTEAFF. CDR3 DNA: TGTGCCAGCTCTCTTGGGAGGGACACTGAAGCTTTCTTT.